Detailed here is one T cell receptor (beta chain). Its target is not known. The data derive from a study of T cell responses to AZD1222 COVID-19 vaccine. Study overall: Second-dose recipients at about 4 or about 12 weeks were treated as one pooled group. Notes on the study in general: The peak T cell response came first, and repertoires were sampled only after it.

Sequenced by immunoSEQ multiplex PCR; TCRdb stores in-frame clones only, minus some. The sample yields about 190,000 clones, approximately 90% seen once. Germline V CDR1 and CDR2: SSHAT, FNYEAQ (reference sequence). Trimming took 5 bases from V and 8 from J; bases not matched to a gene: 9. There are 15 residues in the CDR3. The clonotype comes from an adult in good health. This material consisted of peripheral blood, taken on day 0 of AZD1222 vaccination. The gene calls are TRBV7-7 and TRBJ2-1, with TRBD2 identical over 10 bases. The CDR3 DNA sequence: TGTGCCAGCAGCGCAGCTAGCGGGAGTGACTATGAGCAGTTCTTC. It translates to CASSAASGSDYEQFF.